Following are 10 T cell receptor beta chains from one sample sequenced in a study of cytomegalovirus exposure and HLA in healthy donors. The PCR made use of 60 Vbeta and 13 Jbeta primers. Measured with immunoSEQ multiplex PCR; TCRdb has only the in-frame clones, and not every one. The data hold roughly 200,000 clones, with 70% to 90% observed a single time. The specimen sequenced was PBMCs. The receptors here all came from a woman in her forties or fifties in good health and CMV-seronegative.

This chain links TRBV28 with TRBJ2-7; tentative D call: TRBD2 (6 bases). Trimming removed 5 bases from V and 3 bases from J, with 17 bases in between. The CDR3 runs 15 residues. CDR1 MDHEN and CDR2 SYDVKM come from the germline V gene. The CDR3 nucleotides are TGTGCCAGCAGTCCCAGCGGGTTTCTACGCTACGAGCAGTACTTC. Amino acids: CASSPSGFLRYEQYF.

The chain links TRBV18 to TRBJ1-1; D not certain. The V and J ends lost 3 bases and 0 bases respectively, with 11 bases between them. The length of the CDR3 is 15 residues. CDR1 and CDR2 from the germline V gene are KGHSH and LQKENI. CDR3 bases: TGTGCCAGCTCACCGGACTCCTTCATGAACACTGAAGCTTTCTTT. Translation: CASSPDSFMNTEAFF.

The V and J genes are TRBV29-1 and TRBJ2-3; the D is unclear. V lost 4 bases to trimming and J lost 4 bases, with 9 bases between them. Germline V gene sequence: CDR1 SQVTM, CDR2 ANQGSEA. The CDR3 runs to 12 residues. The CDR3 here is CSVGDGPDTQYF. CDR3 bases: TGCAGCGTTGGTGATGGGCCAGATACGCAGTATTTT.

This chain connects TRBV29-1 to TRBJ1-2; a weak D match, TRBD1 (6 bases). This CDR3 is 16 amino acids long. V lost 1 base, J lost 7 bases, and 22 bases lay in between. Germline CDR1 reads SQVTM; CDR2 reads ANQGSEA. The DNA for the CDR3 is TGCAGCGTTGAAGGGACAGAAGGCGTTATCAAGGGTGGCTACACCTTC. Translation: CSVEGTEGVIKGGYTF.

The chain uses TRBV27 and TRBJ1-5, with a tentative D call TRBD1 (6 bases). The germline gives CDR1 MNHEY, CDR2 SMNVEV (reference sequence). The V gene lost 0 bases and the J gene lost 1 base, with 10 bases spanning the gap. The CDR3 contains 16 residues. The CDR3 is CASSLSGHLSNQPQHF. CDR3 sequence (DNA): TGTGCCAGCAGTTTATCGGGACACCTAAGCAATCAGCCCCAGCATTTT.

Only a few counts were recorded for this clone. The chain uses TRBV18 and TRBJ2-7; 9 bases agree with TRBD2. Germline V gene lookup returns CDR1 KGHSH and CDR2 LQKENI. V lost 0 bases, J lost 5 bases, and 5 bases stayed unmatched. The CDR3 has 15 residues. For the CDR3, the DNA is TGTGCCAGCTCACCACCGAGCGGGAGGCACCACGAGCAGTACTTC. The encoded protein is CASSPPSGRHHEQYF.

The chain joins TRBV18 to TRBJ2-5; D gene uncertain. This CDR3 has 13 amino acids. Looked up from germline, CDR1 is KGHSH and CDR2 is LQKENI. The germline V and J ends were trimmed by 3 bases and 5 bases, with 10 bases remaining between them. CDR3 coding DNA: TGTGCCAGCTCACCCTTACTTTGGGAGACCCAGTACTTC. It encodes CASSPLLWETQYF.

The rearrangement uses TRBV18 and TRBJ1-3, with a possible D match to TRBD1 (6 bases). CDR1 and CDR2 (germline): KGHSH, LQKENI. V was shortened by 5 bases and J by 2 bases, with 13 bases between the two germline ends. The CDR3 runs to 15 residues. Here the CDR3 DNA reads TGTGCCAGCTCATCCCGGACAGATCCTGGAAACACCATATATTTT. Residues: CASSSRTDPGNTIYF.

The chain is built from TRBV5-1 and TRBJ2-7; D is uncertain. The V and J ends lost 0 bases and 0 bases respectively, with 7 bases between them. The length of the CDR3 is 14 residues. Germline CDR1 and CDR2: SGHRS and YFSETQ. CDR3 residues: CASSLDPSSYEQYF. CDR3 bases: TGCGCCAGCAGCTTGGACCCGAGCTCCTACGAGCAGTACTTC.

V and J are TRBV11-2 and TRBJ2-5, with D unresolved. From germline, CDR1 is SGHAT and CDR2 FQNNGV. V was shortened by 0 bases and J by 0 bases, with 5 bases between the two germline ends. The CDR3 runs to 14 residues. In DNA, the CDR3 is TGTGCCAGCAGCTTAGATGCTAACCAAGAGACCCAGTACTTC. Amino acids: CASSLDANQETQYF.